This T cell receptor beta chain stems from a study of blood T cell repertoires in COVID-19. Using immunoSEQ multiplex PCR, the repertoire was profiled, and TCRdb retains in-frame clones only, with some absent. The repertoire has about 250,000 clones, around four fifths of them found once; the top ten carry 4.7%. This clone was picked up a small number of times. Per the germline V gene, CDR1 is SGHRS and CDR2 is YFSETQ. Trimming removed 2 bases from V and 1 base from J; junction bases left unmatched: 3. CDR3 length: 15 amino acids. The receptor's source is a woman in her sixties or seventies with acute or convalescent COVID-19. J is TRBJ1-1 and V is TRBV5-1, with 9 nucleotides matching TRBD1. The sample consisted of peripheral blood. CDR3 loop: CASSFGDRANTEAFF. The CDR3 DNA follows: TGCGCCAGCAGCTTCGGGGACAGGGCGAACACTGAAGCTTTCTTT.